This T cell receptor beta chain is drawn from a study of T cell clonality in common variable immunodeficiency. This clone has ten or more counts. Its specificity is not known. From the germline J gene comes the end of the CDR3, since the read stops 3 residues before it. TCRdb's table, derived via immunoSEQ multiplex PCR, lists solely in-frame clones and lacks some. This table holds roughly 28,000 clones with no singletons; the top ten claim 10% to 15%. After removal of 5 bases from V and 4 bases from J, the junction contained 6 bases not matched to a gene. This CDR3 has 14 residues. Germline assignment: CDR1 SGHTA and CDR2 FQGNSA. General observations from the study: TCRbeta clonality was increased in CVID versus healthy controls.

The chain couples TRBV7-2 to TRBJ2-7, with 9 nucleotides matching TRBD1. Source material: peripheral blood mononuclear cells. This sequence was found in a person between 18 and 75 years old in good health. The sequenced CDR3 bases are TGTGCCAGCAGCCCCGGACAGGGGACATACGAG. Translation: CASSPGQGTYE. The full CDR3 is CASSPGQGTYEQYF.